Below are 26 T cell receptor beta chains sequenced from a single sample in a study of T cells in Graves' hyperthyroidism and ophthalmopathy. Amplification targeted TCR beta CDR3 regions from RNA transcripts. Researchers ran a first-round RT-PCR on the TCR CDR3 using the HTBI primer set. TCRdb recomputed calls from the multiplex PCR reads with MiXCR, one row per CDR3 protein. Of 250,000 to 300,000 distinct CDR3 sequences in the sample, approximately 14% were seen once. Material for sequencing was blood. All receptors come from a woman aged 40 to 49 with Graves' hyperthyroidism.

This clonotype was detected ten times or more. CDR3 protein: CASRSKTGTNQPQHF. CDR3 nucleotides: TGTGCCAGCAGGTCAAAGACAGGGACTAATCAGCCCCAGCATTTT. The chain joins TRBV2 to TRBJ1-5; 7 positions agree with TRBD1. The length of the CDR3 is 15 residues. With 6 bases clipped from V and 4 bases from J, the junction kept 9 bases outside the gene matches. CDR1 and CDR2 (germline): SNHLY, FYNNEI.

The J gene is TRBJ2-1, the V gene TRBV3-1; 7 bases agree with TRBD2. Germline lookup yields CDR1 LGHDT and CDR2 YNNKEL (reference sequence). V lost 3 bases to trimming and J lost 6 bases; unmatched junction nucleotides: 11. The CDR3 covers 16 residues. The CDR3 bases are TGTGCCAGCAGCCATGCCCGGCGGGAGATTGGCAATGAGCAGTTCTTC. Translation: CASSHARREIGNEQFF.

This clonotype came up many times. The chain employs TRBV7-3 and TRBJ2-1, with 8 nucleotides matching TRBD2. CDR1 and CDR2 from the germline V gene are SGHTA and FQGTGA. Trimming took 5 bases from V and 0 from J; bases not matched to a gene: 3. This CDR3 is built from 15 residues. The CDR3 is CASSRLASSYNEQFF. CDR3 nucleotide sequence: TGTGCCAGCAGCAGACTAGCGAGCTCCTACAATGAGCAGTTCTTC.

A few counts support this clonotype. A much more abundant neighbour one base away suggests this may be a read error. This chain links TRBV19 with TRBJ1-1, with TRBD1 as a possible D gene (6 bases). The CDR3 sequence is 13 residues long. Germline V gives CDR1 LNHDA, CDR2 SQIVND (reference sequence). DNA of the CDR3: TGTGCCAGTAGTATGACAGGAGACACTGAAGCTTCCTTT. It specifies CASSMTGDTEASF. Drawing the rest from reference TRBV19 and TRBJ1-1, the complete variable domain is DGGITQSPKYLFRKEGQNVTLSCEQNLNHDAMYWYRQDPGQGLRLIYYSQIVNDFQKGDIAEGYSVSREKKESFPLTVTSAQKNPTAFYLCASSMTGDTEASFGQGTRLTVV.

In this sample, this clonotype turned up many times. The chain employs TRBV12-3 or TRBV12-4 and TRBJ1-1; perhaps TRBD1 as D (5 bases). CDR3 length: 12 residues. V gave up 3 bases and J gave up 8 bases, with 10 bases separating them. CDR3 in amino acids: CASSLGHREAFF. The CDR3 DNA sequence: TGTGCCAGCAGTTTGGGGCATAGGGAAGCTTTCTTT.

This clonotype was picked up many times. This chain uses TRBV27 with TRBJ2-1, with D perhaps TRBD2 (7 bases). Germline lookup yields CDR1 MNHEY and CDR2 SMNVEV (reference sequence). The CDR3 has 14 amino acids. The V end lost 8 bases, the J end lost 6 bases, and 17 bases lay between the germline ends. In DNA, the CDR3 is TGTGCCAGCTGCATGCGGGGGCCCCTCAATGAGCAGTTCTTC. Translated: CASCMRGPLNEQFF.

This clonotype was detected ten times or more. The chain couples TRBV12-3 or TRBV12-4 to TRBJ2-7, with 9 bases aligning to TRBD2. Unmatched junction bases numbered 1, after V lost 1 base and J lost 3 bases. The CDR3 runs to 14 residues. CDR3 sequence reads: CASSLGSGSYEQYF. DNA of the CDR3: TGTGCCAGCAGTTTAGGTAGCGGGAGCTACGAGCAGTACTTC.

This clonotype was observed many times. This rearrangement joins TRBV27 to TRBJ1-6; D uncertain. Germline assignment: CDR1 MNHEY and CDR2 SMNVEV (reference sequence). The CDR3 length is 16 residues. Trimming pared 0 bases from V and 9 bases from J, leaving 15 bases between. CDR3 coding DNA: TGTGCCAGCAGTTTATCGATTGATCTAAGTTTTTCACCCCTCCACTTT. Encoded protein: CASSLSIDLSFSPLHF.

The genes are TRBV6-1 and TRBJ1-2; D possibly corresponds to TRBD1 (5 bases). Trimming removed 5 bases at V and 6 bases at J, with 16 bases between. CDR3 length: 14 residues. Germline V CDR1 and CDR2: MNHNS, SASEGT. The CDR3 DNA sequence: TGTGCCAGCAGTATAGCCGGGGCAGGGAATGGCTACACCTTC. This sequence encodes CASSIAGAGNGYTF.

The chain has TRBV12-3 or TRBV12-4 and TRBJ2-2; 12 nucleotides agree with TRBD2. V lost 7 bases to trimming and J lost 6 bases; unmatched junction nucleotides: 18. The CDR3 covers 19 residues. In DNA, the CDR3 is TGTGCCAGCACCACACGAGTGACTAGCGGGAGAACTGGATCCGGGGAGCTGTTTTTT. Amino acids: CASTTRVTSGRTGSGELFF.

This clonotype was seen repeatedly, ten times or more. This rearrangement joins TRBV5-1 to TRBJ2-3, with TRBD2 matching 11 bases. This CDR3 comprises 16 residues. The ends lost 0 bases at V and 6 bases at J; junction bases unmatched: 6. Germline V gene sequence: CDR1 SGHRS, CDR2 YFSETQ. This CDR3 is CASSLDTSGSSDTQYF. The DNA for the CDR3 is TGCGCCAGCAGCTTGGATACTAGCGGGAGTAGTGATACGCAGTATTTT.

Many counts were recorded for this clonotype. The chain has TRBV10-3 and TRBJ1-4; a possible D gene is TRBD1 (5 bases). The ends were cut back, 3 bases at V and 7 bases at J, with 21 bases in the middle. This CDR3 contains 17 residues. Germline lookup yields CDR1 ENHRY and CDR2 SYGVKD. In nucleotides, the CDR3 is TGTGCCATCAGTGATCCAACCCGGAGGGGTAGTGGTGAAAAACTGTTTTTT. Translated: CAISDPTRRGSGEKLFF.

This clonotype has a count of ten or more. This chain uses TRBV27 with TRBJ1-4; possible D gene TRBD1, 6 bases. CDR1 is MNHEY and CDR2 is SMNVEV in the germline V gene (reference sequence). The germline V and J ends were trimmed by 6 bases and 8 bases, with 13 bases remaining between them. The CDR3 is 13 residues long. The chain's CDR3 is CASSHRVGEKLFF. CDR3 coding DNA: TGTGCCAGCAGCCACAGGGTTGGAGAAAAACTGTTTTTT. Complete variable domain (other parts from reference TRBV27 and TRBJ1-4): EAQVTQNPRYLITVTGKKLTVTCSQNMNHEYMSWYRQDPGLGLRQIYYSMNVEVTDKGDVPEGYKVSRKEKRNFPLILESPSPNQTSLYFCASSHRVGEKLFFGSGTQLSVL.

This clonotype was seen at least ten times. The V and J genes are TRBV3-1 and TRBJ1-5, with TRBD1 matching over 8 bases. V lost 4 bases to trimming and J lost 5 bases; unmatched junction nucleotides: 4. Per the germline V gene, CDR1 is LGHDT and CDR2 is YNNKEL (reference sequence). The CDR3 is made up of 14 amino acids. CDR3 sequence: CASSRETGDQPQHF. The CDR3 coding sequence is TGTGCCAGCAGCCGCGAGACAGGGGATCAGCCCCAGCATTTT.

This clonotype came up a few times. The CDR3 nucleotides read TGCAGTGCTAGGGGACAGGGAGCTAACTATGGCTACACCTTC. Translated, it gives CSARGQGANYGYTF. The rearrangement links TRBV20-1 to TRBJ1-2; 9 bases are shared with TRBD1. The CDR3 spans 14 residues. Trimming cost V 3 bases and J 0 bases; bases outside gene matches: 2. Germline lookup yields CDR1 DFQATT and CDR2 SNEGSKA (reference sequence).

This clonotype has a count of ten or more. V gene TRBV27 combines with J gene TRBJ2-3; 7 nucleotides agree with TRBD1. V gave up 4 bases and J gave up 4 bases; unmatched junction bases: 11. Germline V gene data show CDR1 as MNHEY and CDR2 as SMNVEV (reference sequence). This CDR3 contains 16 residues. CDR3 DNA sequence: TGTGCCAGCAGTTCCCTTTGGACAGGTATCTCAGATACGCAGTATTTT. It translates to CASSSLWTGISDTQYF.

This clonotype was seen ten or more times. The J gene is TRBJ1-1, the V gene TRBV6-1; D ambiguous. The CDR3 is made up of 14 amino acids. Germline V lookup: CDR1 MNHNS, CDR2 SASEGT. Trimming left V 4 bases short and J 1 base short, with 10 bases between. In DNA form, the CDR3 reads TGTGCCAGCAGTGTAGTTGAGGGGAACACTGAAGCTTTCTTT. Its translation is CASSVVEGNTEAFF.

This clonotype was seen many times. V gene TRBV10-3 combines with J gene TRBJ1-1; a weak D match, TRBD1 (5 bases). The CDR3 consists of 13 residues. The germline gives CDR1 ENHRY, CDR2 SYGVKD. V gave up 1 base and J gave up 6 bases, with 9 bases separating them. The CDR3 DNA reads TGTGCCATCAGTGAGTTGACAGAAGCTGAAGCTTTCTTT. Its protein product is CAISELTEAEAFF.

This clonotype was observed at least ten times. The rearrangement joins TRBV2 to TRBJ1-2; D may be TRBD1 (5 bases). Trimming left V 7 bases short and J 0 bases short, with 9 bases between. Germline-derived CDR1 and CDR2 are SNHLY and FYNNEI. The CDR3 has 13 residues. The CDR3 reads CASTGAANYGYTF. CDR3 DNA: TGTGCCAGCACCGGGGCAGCTAACTATGGCTACACCTTC.

The CDR3 coding sequence is TGTGCCACCAGCAGAGAATCCGCGGGAGTTATCTACGAGCAGTACTTC. Its translation: CATSRESAGVIYEQYF. The chain uses TRBV15 and TRBJ2-7; 7 nucleotides agree with TRBD2. Losses at the gene ends were 0 bases for V and 3 bases for J; bases not matched to a gene: 8. Looked up from germline, CDR1 is LNHNV and CDR2 is YYDKDF (reference sequence). The CDR3 runs to 16 residues.

This rearrangement joins TRBV14 to TRBJ2-4, with D possibly TRBD1 on 6 matching bases. The germline gives CDR1 SGHDN, CDR2 FVKESK. The CDR3 extends over 11 amino acids. V was shortened by 6 bases and J by 6 bases, with 6 bases between the two germline ends. This chain's CDR3 is CASRQGNIQYF. Here the CDR3 DNA reads TGTGCCAGCAGACAGGGAAACATTCAGTACTTC.

This clonotype was detected ten times or more. This rearrangement joins TRBV7-9 to TRBJ2-7; possibly TRBD1 for D (5 bases). The CDR3 has 16 amino acids. The germline V and J ends were trimmed by 5 bases and 0 bases, with 17 bases remaining between them. Germline V gene sequence: CDR1 SEHNR, CDR2 FQNEAQ (reference sequence). CDR3 DNA: TGTGCCAGCAGCGCCGTTTTACAGGCTCACTCCTACGAGCAGTACTTC. Translated: CASSAVLQAHSYEQYF.

A few counts support this clonotype. At one of its ends the junction is not consistent with the germline gene, which may arise from a read error. The V call is TRBV11-2, the J call TRBJ2-5; 16 bases match TRBD2. The CDR3 has 18 amino acids. Looked up from germline, CDR1 is SGHAT and CDR2 is FQNNGV. Here the CDR3 reads CASSSGTSGRGAKEAQYF. Written as DNA, the CDR3 is TGTGCCAGCAGCTCTGGGACTAGCGGGAGGGGCGCCAAAGAGGCCCAGTACTTC. Drawing the rest from reference TRBV11-2 and TRBJ2-5, the complete variable domain is EAGVAQSPRYKIIEKRQSVAFWCNPISGHATLYWYQQILGQGPKLLIQFQNNGVVDDSQLPKDRFSAERLKGVDSTLKIQPAKLEDSAVYLCASSSGTSGRGAKEAQYFGPGTRLLVL.

Remarks on this clonotype: The junction departs from the called germline gene at one end, perhaps through a read error. The rearrangement uses TRBV11-3 and TRBJ1-1; the D is unclear. The CDR3 contains 13 residues. Germline loops: CDR1 SGHNT, CDR2 YENEEA. The CDR3, as DNA: TGTGCCAGCAGCTTCCAAATGAACACTGGAGCTTTCTTT. Translated: CASSFQMNTGAFF.

This clonotype was detected many times. V usage is TRBV12-3 or TRBV12-4 and J usage is TRBJ2-5, with D perhaps assigned TRBD1 or TRBD2 (5 bases each). V was clipped by 6 bases and J by 4 bases, with 21 bases between them. The CDR3 is 16 residues long. The CDR3: CASRAGTTRESETQYF. The CDR3 DNA reads TGTGCCAGCAGGGCTGGGACCACCAGGGAGTCAGAGACCCAGTACTTC.

The rearrangement joins TRBV12-3 or TRBV12-4 to TRBJ1-5, with 8 bases lining up with TRBD1. Trimming at V came to 6 bases and at J to 6 bases, leaving 10 bases not matched to a gene. The length of the CDR3 is 15 residues. The CDR3 sequence: CASSKPGQGSQPQHF. CDR3 nucleotide sequence: TGTGCCAGCAGCAAACCCGGACAGGGTAGTCAGCCCCAGCATTTT.